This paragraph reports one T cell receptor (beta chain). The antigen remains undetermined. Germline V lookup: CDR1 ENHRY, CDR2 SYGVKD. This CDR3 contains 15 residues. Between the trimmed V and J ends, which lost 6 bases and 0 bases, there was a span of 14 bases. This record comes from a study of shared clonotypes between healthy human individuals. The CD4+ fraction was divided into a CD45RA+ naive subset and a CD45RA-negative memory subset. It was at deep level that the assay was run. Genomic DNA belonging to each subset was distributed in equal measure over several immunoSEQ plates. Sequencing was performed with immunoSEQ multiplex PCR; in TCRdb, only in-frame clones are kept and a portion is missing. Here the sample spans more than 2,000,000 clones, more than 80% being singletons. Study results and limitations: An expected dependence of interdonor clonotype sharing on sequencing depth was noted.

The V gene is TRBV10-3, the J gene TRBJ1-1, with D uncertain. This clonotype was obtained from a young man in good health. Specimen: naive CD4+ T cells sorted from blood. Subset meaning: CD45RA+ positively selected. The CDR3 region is CAIRDSFEMNTEAFF. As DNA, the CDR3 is TGTGCCATCAGAGATTCCTTTGAAATGAACACTGAAGCTTTCTTT.